The rows below give T cell receptor beta chains drawn from one sample of a study of shared clonotypes between healthy human individuals. The protocol was immunoSEQ multiplex PCR, while the TCRdb copy is restricted to in-frame clones and leaves out a portion. The sample lists roughly 95,000 clones, less than 60% occurring once. Sequencing input: PBMCs. Every receptor here comes from a woman aged 40 to 50 in good health. Some clones in this sample may be carry-over from other donors' samples. The CDR3 runs from the conserved cysteine through the conserved F or W. A D gene is named only where the DNA matches it firmly. A row's size may be missing; if present it is once, few, many or a size class.

V	D	length	size	J	DNA	CDR3
TRBV19	TRBD1	16	many	TRBJ1-4	TGTGCCAGTAGTATCCTACCGGGACAGGGGAATGAAAAACTGTTTTTT	CASSILPGQGNEKLFF
TRBV6-5	.	13	.	TRBJ2-3	TGTGCCAGCAGTCTGGCGGGCACAGATACGCAGTATTTT	CASSLAGTDTQYF
TRBV25-1	.	11	.	TRBJ2-7	TGTGCCAGCAGTGAATCTCGGGAGCAGTACTTC	CASSESREQYF
TRBV28	.	13	.	TRBJ1-1	TGTGCCAGCAGGATAGGAGGGGGGACTGAAGCTTTCTTT	CASRIGGGTEAFF
TRBV19	TRBD2	13	few	TRBJ2-7	TGTGCCAGTAGCTATAGCGGGAGTAACGAGCAGTACTTC	CASSYSGSNEQYF
TRBV5-6	TRBD2	14	many	TRBJ2-1	TGTGCCAGCACTAGGACTAGCGCTTACAATGAGCAGTTCTTC	CASTRTSAYNEQFF
TRBV27	.	13	many	TRBJ1-6	TGTGCCAGCAGGGGGGGCTATAATTCACCCCTCCACTTT	CASRGGYNSPLHF
TRBV7-8	TRBD1	14	.	TRBJ1-6	TGTGCCAGCAGCGTGACAGGGGGTAATTCACCCCTCCACTTT	CASSVTGGNSPLHF
TRBV9	.	16	few	TRBJ2-6	TGTGCCAGCAGCGTAGGGGTGCGCTCTGGGGCCAACGTCCTGACTTTC	CASSVGVRSGANVLTF
TRBV6-1	.	13	.	TRBJ1-1	TGTGCCAGCAGTGAAGAGGCCCACACTGAAGCTTTCTTT	CASSEEAHTEAFF
TRBV11-2	.	15	.	TRBJ2-3	TGTGCCAGCAGCTTGATCGGAGGGAGATCAGATACGCAGTATTTT	CASSLIGGRSDTQYF
TRBV5-8	.	13	many	TRBJ1-4	TGTGCCAGCAGCTCGGACAAAGGGGAAAAACTGTTTTTT	CASSSDKGEKLFF
TRBV13	.	14	few	TRBJ2-3	TGTGCCAGCAGCCGGGACTCCAGCACAGATACGCAGTATTTT	CASSRDSSTDTQYF
TRBV6-4	TRBD2	15	.	TRBJ2-1	TGTGCCAGCAGTAGCGGGACTAGCGGAAACAATGAGCAGTTCTTC	CASSSGTSGNNEQFF
TRBV28	.	11	.	TRBJ2-7	TGTGCCGCTACAGGGTTCTACGAGCAGTACTTC	CAATGFYEQYF
TRBV5-1	TRBD2	16	.	TRBJ2-1	TGCGCCAGCAGCACCATAGCGGGAACCGGGGGGAATGAGCAGTTCTTC	CASSTIAGTGGNEQFF
TRBV25-1	TRBD2	15	.	TRBJ2-1	TGTGCCAGCAGTAGACTAGCGGGAGGGTTCAATGAGCAGTTCTTC	CASSRLAGGFNEQFF
TRBV7-3	TRBD2	17	.	TRBJ2-1	TGTGCCAGCAGCCCTACTAGCGGCTGGATATCCTACAATGAGCAGTTCTTC	CASSPTSGWISYNEQFF
TRBV7-9	TRBD1	14	few	TRBJ2-5	TGTGCCAGCAGCCGGACAGGGCCGATCGAGACCCAGTACTTC	CASSRTGPIETQYF
TRBV30	TRBD1	14	many	TRBJ1-2	TGTGCCTGGGCCCCGGGACAGGGCAGCTATGGCTACACCTTC	CAWAPGQGSYGYTF
TRBV5-1	.	15	.	TRBJ1-1	TGCGCCAGCAGCTTTTCGGCGGCAGGGGCCACTGAAGCTTTCTTT	CASSFSAAGATEAFF
TRBV6-5	.	14	few	TRBJ2-7	TGTGCCAGCAGTGTTGCCGAGAGCTCCTACGAGCAGTACTTC	CASSVAESSYEQYF
TRBV11-2	.	16	.	TRBJ2-2	TGTGCCAGCAGCTCAAGACCGTACTGGGCCACCGGGGAGCTGTTTTTT	CASSSRPYWATGELFF
TRBV6-5	.	14	many	TRBJ1-1	TGTGCCAGCAGTTACGGGAGGGAGAACACTGAAGCTTTCTTT	CASSYGRENTEAFF
TRBV4-1	.	15	.	TRBJ1-3	TGCGCCAGCAGCCAAGGAGGCAGGGCTGGAAACACCATATATTTT	CASSQGGRAGNTIYF
TRBV30	.	12	.	TRBJ2-3	TGTGCCTGGAGTCCGCCTACAGATACGCAGTATTTT	CAWSPPTDTQYF
TRBV30	TRBD1	12	few	TRBJ2-7	TGTGCCTGGGACAGGGGCTCGGACGAGCAGTACTTC	CAWDRGSDEQYF
TRBV5-1	.	15	.	TRBJ2-7	TGCGCCAGCAGCTTGGGGGTGGCGCCTACCTACGAGCAGTACTTC	CASSLGVAPTYEQYF
TRBV15	.	14	.	TRBJ2-1	TGTGCCACCAGCATGGGAGCGGCCTACAATGAGCAGTTCTTC	CATSMGAAYNEQFF
TRBV29-1	TRBD2	14	many	TRBJ2-1	TGCAGCGTTGAAGTAGTAGCGGGGCTCAATGAGCAGTTCTTC	CSVEVVAGLNEQFF
TRBV2	TRBD1	14	many	TRBJ1-1	TGTGCCAGCTACCGGGACAGGGTCAGCACTGAAGCTTTCTTT	CASYRDRVSTEAFF
TRBV5-1	TRBD1	14	.	TRBJ1-4	TGCGCCAGCAGCTCGGGGACAGGGCTGGAAAAACTGTTTTTT	CASSSGTGLEKLFF
TRBV5-4	TRBD1	14	.	TRBJ2-7	TGTGCCAGCAGCTCGACAGGGGGCAAGTACGAGCAGTACTTC	CASSSTGGKYEQYF
TRBV28	TRBD2	15	.	TRBJ2-7	TGTGCCAGCAGGACTTACCCCCGGGGGGGCTTAGAGCAGTACTTC	CASRTYPRGGLEQYF
TRBV19	.	13	few	TRBJ1-1	TGTGCCAGTAGTATCGCCAAGAACACTGAAGCTTTCTTT	CASSIAKNTEAFF
TRBV4-3	.	16	.	TRBJ1-2	TGCGCCAGCAGCCAAGATCAGGGAGCCGGATTGTATGGCTACACCTTC	CASSQDQGAGLYGYTF
TRBV5-4	TRBD2	15	.	TRBJ2-5	TGTGCCAGCAGCTTGGTAGCGGGAGGGGCGGAGACCCAGTACTTC	CASSLVAGGAETQYF
TRBV7-2	.	13	.	TRBJ1-1	TGTGCCAGCAGCCCCGCAAGAAGGGCACAATCTTTCTTT	CASSPARRAQSFF
TRBV4-3	.	16	.	TRBJ2-1	TGCGCCAGCAGCCAAGGGAACAGGTGGGAAGACAATGAGCAGTTCTTC	CASSQGNRWEDNEQFF
TRBV5-6	.	14	.	TRBJ2-7	TGTGCCAGCAGCTCCCGGGACCGGCACTACGAGCAGTACTTC	CASSSRDRHYEQYF
TRBV30	.	14	many	TRBJ2-5	TGTGCCTGGAGTGCCGGACAGCCACAAGAGACCCAGTACTTC	CAWSAGQPQETQYF
TRBV11-2	TRBD1	14	.	TRBJ2-1	TGTGCCAGCAGCGGCCGGGACAGGGGGCCTGAGCAGTTCTTC	CASSGRDRGPEQFF
TRBV20-1	.	10	.	TRBJ1-1	TGCAGTGCTAGAGATATTAAGGCTTTCTTT	CSARDIKAFF
TRBV10-3	TRBD2	15	many	TRBJ2-1	TGTGCCATCAGCCGGACTAGCGGGAGGGGGGATGAGCAGTTCTTC	CAISRTSGRGDEQFF
TRBV5-1	.	12	many	TRBJ2-5	TGCGCCAGCAGCTTTGACTCCTTTACCCAGTACTTC	CASSFDSFTQYF
TRBV15	TRBD1	15	many	TRBJ2-4	TGTGCCACCAGCAGAGATGGGGCAGGGGGTAACATTCAGTACTTC	CATSRDGAGGNIQYF
TRBV14	.	8	.	TRBJ2-7	TGTGCCCAGGGTGGGCAGTACTTC	CAQGGQYF
TRBV29-1	.	12	.	TRBJ2-7	TGCAGCGTTGAATGGGGGCAGCGTGAGCAGTACTTC	CSVEWGQREQYF
TRBV2	TRBD1	15	.	TRBJ2-2	TGTGCCAGCAGTGAGAGGGGGCAAGGCACCGGGGAGCTGTTTTTT	CASSERGQGTGELFF